A selection of T cell receptor beta chains follows, all from one sample in a study of beta chain features in type 1 diabetes. The method was immunoSEQ multiplex PCR; TCRdb's version includes in-frame clones alone and lacks a portion of them. The table lists under 200,000 clones, 6.5% to 10% of them singletons, with approximately 0.54% in the top ten. Source material: central memory CD4+ T cells from blood. Receptors originate from a woman younger than 30 with type 1 diabetes. Both conserved end residues are part of each CDR3. D genes are given only for firm matches. Size values are once, few and many counts, or a class for expanded clones, and some rows have none.

few	TRBD1	TRBJ2-7	TRBV9	TGTGCCAGCAACAGGGGGGATTCCTACGAGCAGTACTTC	CASNRGDSYEQYF
-	-	TRBJ2-7	TRBV7-2	TGTGCCAGCAGCTCTCCAGGGATGAGCGAGCAGTACTTC	CASSSPGMSEQYF
-	TRBD1	TRBJ1-2	TRBV25-1	TGTGCCAGCGTGGGACAGGGGACTAACTATGGCTACACCTTC	CASVGQGTNYGYTF
-	TRBD1	TRBJ1-2	TRBV7-9	TGTGCCAGCAGCTTAGCGAGTGAAGGGGACAGAACCCACTTC	CASSLASEGDRTHF
few	-	TRBJ2-3	TRBV15	TGTGCCACCAGCAGAGTCGCCAGGGCGGTAGATACGCAGTATTTT	CATSRVARAVDTQYF
-	-	TRBJ2-3	TRBV6-5	TGTGCCAGCAGTCAGGGAAGTGGCACAGATACGCAGTATTTT	CASSQGSGTDTQYF
many	-	TRBJ2-3	TRBV4-2	TGTGCCAGCAGCCCCCGGAGCGCCACAGATACGCAGTATTTT	CASSPRSATDTQYF
-	-	TRBJ2-5	TRBV7-9	TGTGCCAGCAGCCCCCGGCGCGGCGCCCAGTACTTC	CASSPRRGAQYF
few	TRBD1	TRBJ2-3	TRBV29-1	TGCAGCGTGGGGGACAGGGGCACAGATACGCAGTATTTT	CSVGDRGTDTQYF
few	TRBD1	TRBJ1-4	TRBV7-2	TGTGCCAGCAGCTTAGTCAGGGGACAGGGAACTAATGAAAAACTGTTTTTT	CASSLVRGQGTNEKLFF
-	TRBD2	TRBJ2-1	TRBV7-3	TGTGCCAGCAGCTTAATCGGTAGCGGGAGCTCCTACAATGAGCAGTTCTTC	CASSLIGSGSSYNEQFF
few	TRBD1	TRBJ2-2	TRBV6-5	TGTGCCAGCAGTCTCGTTACAGGGGCCGCCGGGGAGCTGTTTTTT	CASSLVTGAAGELFF